Listed here are 3 T cell receptor beta chains from one sample, sequenced in a study of blood T cell repertoires in COVID-19. The assay was immunoSEQ multiplex PCR, and TCRdb's table has in-frame clones only and misses some. Of 100,000 to 130,000 clones detected, roughly 88% appear once; the ten largest clones hold under 3%. The sample comprised peripheral blood. The receptors originated from a human donor in a cohort sampled during active COVID-19.

The chain employs TRBV4-2 and TRBJ2-5; 11 positions match TRBD2. CDR3 length: 17 residues. Germline V gene data show CDR1 as LGHNA and CDR2 as YNFKEQ. V lost 0 bases and J lost 5; bases outside the gene matches: 8. The CDR3 DNA reads as TGTGCCAGCAGCCAAGATAGGGGCTCTAGCGGGGGGGAGACCCAGTACTTC. Amino acids: CASSQDRGSSGGETQYF.

The CDR3: CASSQGQVYSYEQYF. CDR3 in DNA: TGTGCCAGCAGCCAAGGACAGGTCTACTCCTACGAGCAGTACTTC. The rearrangement uses TRBV7-2 and TRBJ2-7, with TRBD1 identical over 7 bases. The CDR3 extends over 15 amino acids. Germline-derived CDR1 and CDR2 are SGHTA and FQGNSA. With V trimmed by 5 bases and J by 0 bases, 7 bases remained unmatched. The full variable domain, in which reference TRBV7-2 and TRBJ2-7 provide the parts outside the CDR3, is GAGVSQSPSNKVTEKGKDVELRCDPISGHTALYWYRQSLGQGLEFLIYFQGNSAPDKSGLPSDRFSAERTGGSVSTLTIQRTQQEDSAVYLCASSQGQVYSYEQYFGPGTRLTVT.

This clone was counted once. The chain carries TRBV27 and TRBJ1-6; possible D gene TRBD1, 5 bases. The germline V gene encodes CDR1 MNHEY and CDR2 SMNVEV (reference sequence). V was pared by 3 bases and J by 10 bases, with 13 bases between. CDR3 length: 14 amino acids. The CDR3 coding sequence is TGTGCCAGCAGTTTTGGACAAGTTAACTCACCCCTCCACTTT. As protein: CASSFGQVNSPLHF.